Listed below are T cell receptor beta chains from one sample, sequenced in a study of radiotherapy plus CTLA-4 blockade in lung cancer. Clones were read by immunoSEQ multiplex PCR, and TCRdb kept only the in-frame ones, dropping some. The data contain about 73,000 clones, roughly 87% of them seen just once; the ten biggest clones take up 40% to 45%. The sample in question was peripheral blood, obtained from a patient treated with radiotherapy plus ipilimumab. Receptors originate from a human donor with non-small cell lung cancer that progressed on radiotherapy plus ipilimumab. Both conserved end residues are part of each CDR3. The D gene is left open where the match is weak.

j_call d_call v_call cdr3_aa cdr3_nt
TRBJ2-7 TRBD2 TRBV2 CASTRESAGAYEQYF TGTGCCAGCACCAGAGAATCAGCGGGAGCATACGAGCAGTACTTC
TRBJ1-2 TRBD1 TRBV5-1 CASSLSQGAAGYTF TGCGCCAGCAGCTTGTCACAGGGGGCTGCTGGCTACACCTTC
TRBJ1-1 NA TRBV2 CASIEGSGLNTEAFF TGTGCCAGCATTGAAGGGTCAGGCTTGAACACTGAAGCTTTCTTT
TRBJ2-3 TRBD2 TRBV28 CASTTLITSGRGGTDTQYF TGTGCCAGCACCACTCTCATCACTAGCGGGAGAGGCGGCACAGATACGCAGTATTTT
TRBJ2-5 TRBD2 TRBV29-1 CSVGLAVKQETQYF TGCAGCGTTGGGCTAGCGGTCAAGCAAGAGACCCAGTACTTC
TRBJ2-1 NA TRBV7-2 CASSPLYNEQFF TGTGCCAGCAGCCCACTATACAATGAGCAGTTCTTC
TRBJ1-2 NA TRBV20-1 CSVSELYGYTF TGCAGTGTCTCCGAGCTCTATGGCTACACCTTC
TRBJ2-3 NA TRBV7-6 CASSSPGTDTQYF TGTGCCAGCAGCTCTCCGGGCACAGATACGCAGTATTTT
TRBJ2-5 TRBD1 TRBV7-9 CASSRGQGWETQYF TGTGCCAGCAGCCGGGGACAGGGCTGGGAGACCCAGTACTTC
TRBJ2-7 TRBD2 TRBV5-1 CASSLAGSVDEQYF TGCGCCAGCTCCCTAGCGGGGTCCGTCGACGAGCAGTACTTC
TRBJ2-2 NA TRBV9 CASSVGADTNTGELFF TGTGCCAGCAGCGTAGGGGCGGACACGAACACCGGGGAGCTGTTTTTT